This T cell receptor beta chain was captured in a study of cytomegalovirus exposure and HLA in healthy donors. Study as a whole: The 600 to 800 first-cohort repertoires shared a platform with the 130 or so validation repertoires, as reported in a later analysis. Study-wide findings and caveats: Most TCR sequences were uncommon, yet certain public TCRs appeared in many donors.

Data came from immunoSEQ multiplex PCR; TCRdb stores just in-frame clones and leaves some out. The sample contains some 83,000 clones, around 94% of which appear only once. On this clone: As yet, its antigen is unknown.

The donors were members of the validation cohort comprising approximately 110 subjects, separate from the approximately 670-subject first cohort. The sequencing sample was made of PBMCs. The clonotype originates from a woman aged 18-29 years in good health and CMV-seronegative.

CDR3 coding DNA: TGTGCCAGCAGCTTAGCGTCAGGGCTACACAATGAGCAGTTCTTC. Amino acids: CASSLASGLHNEQFF. The genes are TRBV7-8 and TRBJ2-1; D is possibly TRBD1 (5 bases). The CDR3 loop spans 15 amino acids. The germline V and J ends were trimmed by 0 bases and 5 bases, with 11 bases remaining between them. The V gene's germline CDR1 is SGHVS and CDR2 FQNEAQ.